The next 3 T cell receptor beta chains were all read from a single sample in a study of T-cell reconstitution after alpha-beta-depleted transplantation in children. This sample's TCRbeta library carried unique molecular identifier barcodes. Using its own MiXCR run on the PCR reads, TCRdb lists one record per CDR3 protein. The table has around 370,000 distinct CDR3 sequences, 10% to 13% seen once. Specimen: PBMCs from the stem cell graft donor, collected from the stem cell graft. These TCRs come from a human donor who donated a stem cell graft to a child with acute lymphoblastic leukemia.

This clonotype was detected a few times. The V gene is TRBV4-3, the J gene TRBJ2-7; tentatively, D is TRBD1 or TRBD2 (5 bases each). V was clipped by 4 bases and J by 4 bases, with 17 bases between them. CDR1 and CDR2 (germline): LGHNA, YSLEER. The CDR3 contains 15 residues. The CDR3 region has the DNA TGCGCCAGCAGCCCCGAATGGGACCCCCGGTACGAGCAGTACTTC. Its protein is CASSPEWDPRYEQYF.

This clonotype was observed many times. The chain has TRBV7-9 and TRBJ2-1; possible D gene TRBD1, 6 bases. V gave up 1 base and J gave up 8 bases, with 6 bases separating them. Germline CDR1 reads SEHNR; CDR2 reads FQNEAQ (reference sequence). The CDR3 runs 12 residues. CDR3: CASSLEGDEQFF. The CDR3 region has the DNA TGTGCCAGCAGCTTAGAGGGGGATGAGCAGTTCTTC.

This clonotype has ten or more counts. V usage is TRBV7-2 and J usage is TRBJ2-1; D unclear. CDR1 SGHTA and CDR2 FQGNSA come from the germline V gene. Trimming shortened V by 3 bases and J by 9 bases, and 6 bases separated the two germline ends. The CDR3 extends over 11 amino acids. The CDR3 region is CASSFGTEQFF. The CDR3 coding sequence is TGTGCCAGCAGCTTTGGCACTGAGCAGTTCTTC.